This passage covers 24 T cell receptor beta chains from one sample sequenced in a study of T-cell reconstitution after alpha-beta-depleted transplantation in children. Unique molecular identifiers were incorporated when the TCRbeta library was constructed. A single record per CDR3 protein comes from TCRdb applying MiXCR to the PCR reads. This sample yields a few hundred thousand distinct CDR3 sequences, of which approximately 16% are seen a single time; around 3.3% belongs to the top ten. The specimen was PBMCs from the stem cell graft donor, collected from the stem cell graft. Receptors were obtained from a human donor who donated a stem cell graft to a child with acute lymphoblastic leukemia.

V is TRBV5-5 and J is TRBJ2-5, with 8 bases that match TRBD2. The CDR3 consists of 16 residues. Germline CDR1 reads SGHKS; CDR2 reads YYEKEE (reference sequence). V was pared by 0 bases and J by 4 bases, with 8 bases of the junction left unmatched. Written as DNA, the CDR3 is TGTGCCAGCAGCTTGGTCTCGCGGGGGGCGGGAGAGACCCAGTACTTC. Its translation: CASSLVSRGAGETQYF.

This clonotype turned up a few times. V gene TRBV9 combines with J gene TRBJ2-2; tentatively, D is TRBD1 or TRBD2 (6 bases each). The CDR3 totals 15 residues. V was pared by 2 bases and J by 4 bases, with 12 bases between. Germline CDR1 is SGDLS and CDR2 is YYNGEE. CDR3 in amino acids: CASSVRPGATGELFF. The DNA of the CDR3 is TGTGCCAGCAGCGTTCGCCCGGGGGCCACCGGGGAGCTGTTTTTT. Variable domain in full (rest from reference TRBV9 and TRBJ2-2): DSGVTQTPKHLITATGQRVTLRCSPRSGDLSVYWYQQSLDQGLQFLIQYYNGEERAKGNILERFSAQQFPDLHSELNLSSLELGDSALYFCASSVRPGATGELFFGEGSRLTVL.

J is TRBJ1-1 and V is TRBV6-1; D remains unclear. The CDR3 covers 10 residues. The V and J ends lost 8 bases and 6 bases respectively, with 7 bases between them. Germline lookup yields CDR1 MNHNS and CDR2 SASEGT. The CDR3: CASYLSEAFF. The CDR3 bases are TGTGCCAGCTACCTATCTGAAGCTTTCTTT.

The chain employs TRBV5-1 and TRBJ2-3; D is undetermined. Trimming took 0 bases from V and 2 from J, leaving 16 bases between them. The CDR3 runs to 17 residues. Per germline, CDR1 SGHRS and CDR2 YFSETQ. The CDR3 spells CASSLASRRGTTDTQYF. The CDR3 bases are TGCGCCAGCAGCTTGGCCTCGCGGCGAGGAACCACAGATACGCAGTATTTT.

The chain is built from TRBV5-1 and TRBJ2-1, with 11 nucleotides matching TRBD2. The CDR3 runs to 17 residues. V dropped 3 bases and J dropped 1; count of bases not matched to a gene: 6. CDR1 is SGHRS and CDR2 is YFSETQ in the germline V gene. Here the CDR3 DNA reads TGCGCCAGCAGCTGGTACTTAGCGGGAGGGTCCTACAATGAGCAGTTCTTC. This codes for CASSWYLAGGSYNEQFF. Full variable domain (missing parts from reference TRBV5-1 and TRBJ2-1): KAGVTQTPRYLIKTRGQQVTLSCSPISGHRSVSWYQQTPGQGLQFLFEYFSETQRNKGNFPGRFSGRQFSNSRSEMNVSTLELGDSALYLCASSWYLAGGSYNEQFFGPGTRLTVL.

This clonotype turned up a few times. One junction end disagrees with the germline gene, perhaps due to a read error. The rearrangement links TRBV4-1 to TRBJ2-7; D is possibly TRBD1 (6 bases). CDR3 length equals 15 residues. Germline V CDR1 and CDR2: MGHRA, YSYEKL. CDR3 loop: CASSKEGGGPYEQYF. The CDR3 DNA is TGCGCCAGCAGCAAAGAAGGTGGGGGCCCCTACGAGCAGTACTTC.

The chain is built from TRBV2 and TRBJ1-5; D is unresolved. Germline CDR1 SNHLY, CDR2 FYNNEI. There are 15 residues in the CDR3. Trimming cost V 1 base and J 6 bases, with 13 bases left between them. The CDR3: CASSEDPSPSQPQHF. In nucleotides, the CDR3 is TGTGCCAGCAGTGAAGACCCGTCCCCCTCTCAGCCCCAGCATTTT.

The gene calls are TRBV29-1 and TRBJ2-5; TRBD2 matches at 11 bases. The V and J ends lost 2 bases and 5 bases, in that order; junction bases with no gene match: 16. Germline V gives CDR1 SQVTM, CDR2 ANQGSEA. The CDR3 is 18 amino acids. DNA for the CDR3: TGCAGCGTTGAAATCGGTATTGGCCTAGCGGGAGGCGGGGAGACCCAGTACTTC. This codes for CSVEIGIGLAGGGETQYF.

The CDR3 region is CASSQEAPAHYQETQYF. CDR3 sequence (DNA): TGTGCCAGCAGCCAAGAGGCCCCCGCACATTACCAAGAGACCCAGTACTTC. The chain is built from TRBV3-1 and TRBJ2-5; no firm D call. V gave up 0 bases and J gave up 0 bases, with 14 bases separating them. The CDR3 runs to 17 residues. The germline V gene encodes CDR1 LGHDT and CDR2 YNNKEL (reference sequence).

This clonotype was detected only a few times. The chain links TRBV7-6 to TRBJ1-1; TRBD1 matches at 7 bases. The CDR3 runs 15 residues. The V gene's germline CDR1 is SGHVS and CDR2 FNYEAQ. Trimming cost V 5 bases and J 4 bases; bases outside gene matches: 10. Written as DNA, the CDR3 is TGTGCCAGCAGCGCGACAGGGTTGGGTAGCACTGAAGCTTTCTTT. Its translation: CASSATGLGSTEAFF.

The gene calls are TRBV5-1 and TRBJ2-2; a weak D match, TRBD1 (5 bases). V lost 4 bases and J 5 bases, leaving 15 bases between the germline ends. CDR1 and CDR2 from the germline V gene are SGHRS and YFSETQ. The CDR3 runs 15 residues. CDR3 coding DNA: TGCGCCAGCAGCCCTGGGGCCGCACGAACCGGGGAGCTGTTTTTT. It encodes CASSPGAARTGELFF.

The V and J genes are TRBV11-1 and TRBJ2-1; D call uncertain. CDR1 SGHAT and CDR2 FQDESV come from the germline V gene (reference sequence). This CDR3 region has 16 residues. The ends were cut back, 4 bases at V and 0 bases at J, with 13 bases in the middle. The CDR3 here is CASSSIKLSSYNEQFF. CDR3 in DNA: TGTGCCAGCAGCTCCATTAAATTGAGCTCCTACAATGAGCAGTTCTTC.

The chain employs TRBV15 and TRBJ1-2; unclear D gene. Germline V gives CDR1 LNHNV, CDR2 YYDKDF (reference sequence). The CDR3 length is 14 residues. V gave up 5 bases and J gave up 8 bases, with 18 bases separating them. CDR3 protein: CATSGEVWGEGYTF. The CDR3 region has the DNA TGTGCCACCAGCGGCGAAGTATGGGGTGAAGGCTACACCTTC.

V is TRBV5-8 and J is TRBJ1-4; possible D gene TRBD1, 6 bases. CDR3 length equals 16 residues. CDR1 is SGHTS, CDR2 YDEGEE, per germline. V was cut by 3 bases and J by 0 bases, with 12 bases left in between. The CDR3 region has the DNA TGTGCCAGCAGCTGGGGGACACGCGCAACTAATGAAAAACTGTTTTTT. Translating it yields CASSWGTRATNEKLFF.

The V and J genes are TRBV15 and TRBJ1-4; D unresolved. There are 16 residues in the CDR3. Deletions cut 1 base from V and 0 bases from J, with 9 bases between. Germline V CDR1 and CDR2: LNHNV, YYDKDF (reference sequence). CDR3 coding DNA: TGTGCCACCAGCAGAGGAACCTTTGCAACTAATGAAAAACTGTTTTTT. Protein product: CATSRGTFATNEKLFF.

The CDR3 region has the DNA TGCGCCAGCAGCCTGTGGACAGGGGGATCGGGAGATACGCAGTATTTT. This gives the protein CASSLWTGGSGDTQYF. The chain joins TRBV5-1 to TRBJ2-3; 10 bases fit TRBD1. V shed 4 bases and J 5 bases; nucleotides not matched to a gene: 10. CDR3 length: 16 residues. Germline CDR1 is SGHRS and CDR2 is YFSETQ.

This chain joins TRBV12-3 or TRBV12-4 and TRBJ2-5, with a tentative D call TRBD2 (5 bases). The CDR3 is 15 amino acids. Trimming pared 5 bases from V and 3 bases from J, leaving 16 bases between. CDR3: CASSTTTRPKETQYF. The CDR3 DNA follows: TGTGCCAGCAGTACAACCACTAGGCCCAAAGAGACCCAGTACTTC.

This clonotype was observed a handful of times. The chain has TRBV6-5 and TRBJ2-3; TRBD1 matches at 8 bases. Germline trimming cut 6 bases from V and 1 base from J; bases unmatched to any gene: 9. Looked up from germline, CDR1 is MNHEY and CDR2 is SVGAGI. The CDR3 totals 16 residues. CDR3 DNA sequence: TGTGCCAGCAGACCGACTAAGGGACAGGGCACAGATACGCAGTATTTT. This gives the protein CASRPTKGQGTDTQYF.

This clonotype was seen more than once but under ten times. V gene TRBV19 combines with J gene TRBJ2-4; no definite D call. V was shortened by 9 bases and J by 4 bases, with 16 bases between the two germline ends. This CDR3 region has 14 residues. Germline assignment: CDR1 LNHDA and CDR2 SQIVND (reference sequence). The CDR3 sequence is CASLEDAKKNIQYF. The CDR3 nucleotides read TGTGCCAGCCTTGAGGACGCCAAGAAAAACATTCAGTACTTC.

The chain is built from TRBV7-2 and TRBJ1-5; D is unresolved. V was trimmed by 1 base and J by 2 bases, leaving 9 bases between them. This CDR3 is built from 15 residues. Germline-derived CDR1 and CDR2 are SGHTA and FQGNSA. CDR3 in DNA: TGTGCCAGCAGCTTAGTCGGCAACGGCAATCAGCCCCAGCATTTT. This translates into CASSLVGNGNQPQHF.

This chain connects TRBV20-1 to TRBJ1-5; D remains unclear. CDR3 size: 13 residues. Per germline, CDR1 DFQATT and CDR2 SNEGSKA (reference sequence). The V gene lost 1 base and the J gene lost 5 bases, with 9 bases spanning the gap. The CDR3 DNA follows: TGCAGTGCTAGAGGCCCCTTGGATCAGCCCCAGCATTTT. This sequence encodes CSARGPLDQPQHF.

This clonotype turned up a few times. The chain couples TRBV29-1 to TRBJ1-2; D is unclear. Per the germline V gene, CDR1 is SQVTM and CDR2 is ANQGSEA. The V end lost 1 base, the J end lost 1 base, and 7 bases lay between the germline ends. The CDR3 sequence is 13 residues long. The CDR3 sequence: CSVEVPLNYGYTF. CDR3 sequence (DNA): TGCAGCGTTGAAGTTCCCCTTAACTATGGCTACACCTTC.

Only a few counts were recorded for this clonotype. The rearrangement joins TRBV6-1 to TRBJ2-3, with TRBD2 as a possible D gene (5 bases). This CDR3 is 15 amino acids long. Per the germline V gene, CDR1 is MNHNS and CDR2 is SASEGT. Trimming left V 8 bases short and J 0 bases short, with 15 bases between. Written as DNA, the CDR3 is TGTGCCAGCTCGTCGCTAGCAACTAGCACAGATACGCAGTATTTT. It specifies CASSSLATSTDTQYF.

This clonotype was detected a few times. The V and J genes are TRBV18 and TRBJ2-1; TRBD1 matches 7 bases. Germline CDR1 reads KGHSH; CDR2 reads LQKENI. V lost 4 bases and J lost 6; bases outside the gene matches: 3. This CDR3 has 13 amino acids. CDR3 DNA: TGTGCCAGCTCACGGACAGGCCCCAATGAGCAGTTCTTC. This sequence encodes CASSRTGPNEQFF.